Listed below are T cell receptor beta chains from one sample, sequenced in a study of blood T cell repertoires in COVID-19. Libraries were prepared by immunoSEQ multiplex PCR; TCRdb keeps only in-frame clonotypes and omits some of them. The table shows 140,000 to 150,000 clones, with roughly three quarters occurring only once. The material sequenced was peripheral blood. Source of these receptors: a middle-aged man with active or convalescent COVID-19. Both conserved end residues are part of each CDR3. The D gene is left open where the match is weak. Only some rows state a clone size, as once, few, many or a class for expanded clones.

d_gene | j_gene | v_gene | abundance | CDR3nt | CDR3aa
- | TRBJ2-1 | TRBV7-3 | - | TGTGCCAGCAGCTTCTTAGGGGGCAATGAGCAGTTCTTC | CASSFLGGNEQFF
TRBD1 | TRBJ2-7 | TRBV24-1 | - | TGTGCCACCAGTGATTTAGGGGACAGGGGCGGGGAGCAGTACTTC | CATSDLGDRGGEQYF
TRBD2 | TRBJ2-7 | TRBV5-1 | - | TGCGCCAGCAGCCCACGCGCCGGGACTAGCTCCTACGAGCAGTACTTC | CASSPRAGTSSYEQYF
- | TRBJ2-7 | TRBV7-9 | few | TGTGCCAGCAGCCTCCGGCCGGGTGGCGAGCAGTACTTC | CASSLRPGGEQYF
- | TRBJ1-4 | TRBV9 | - | TGTGCCAGCAGCGTAGAAGGGCAGGGACTCTCAAAACTGTTTTTT | CASSVEGQGLSKLFF
- | TRBJ2-7 | TRBV4-2 | few | TGTGCCAGCAGCCCACAATTAGCGGAAACGTCATACGAGCAGTACTTC | CASSPQLAETSYEQYF
- | TRBJ1-5 | TRBV19 | - | TGTGCCAGCTCAGGGGATAGCAATCAGCCCCAGCATTTT | CASSGDSNQPQHF
- | TRBJ1-5 | TRBV28 | - | TGTGCCAGCAGTCCGGGGGTCGGACAGCCCCAGCATTTT | CASSPGVGQPQHF
- | TRBJ1-2 | TRBV28 | - | TGTGCCAGCAGTTTGAGGGTGAGAAGCTATGGCTACACCTTC | CASSLRVRSYGYTF
TRBD2 | TRBJ2-7 | TRBV28 | - | TGTGCCAGCAGTTTTCGTCGGGGGGTGAACGAGCAGTACTTC | CASSFRRGVNEQYF
TRBD1 | TRBJ1-2 | TRBV30 | - | TGTGCCTGGAACAGACAGGGGGGGTCTAACTATGGCTACACCTTC | CAWNRQGGSNYGYTF
- | TRBJ2-1 | TRBV20-1 | - | TGCAGTGCACTTGCCGTCTATGAGCAGTTCTTC | CSALAVYEQFF
- | TRBJ2-3 | TRBV10-3 | - | TGTGCCATCAGTGAATTTACTAAGGCAGATACGCAGTATTTT | CAISEFTKADTQYF
- | TRBJ1-1 | TRBV5-6 | - | TGTGCCAGCAGCTCCGACAGGATGAGCACTGAAGCTTTCTTT | CASSSDRMSTEAFF
TRBD1 | TRBJ2-7 | TRBV27 | - | TGTGCCAGCAGCCCAGGGGGCGCGATCCAATACGAGCAGTACTTC | CASSPGGAIQYEQYF
TRBD1 | TRBJ1-2 | TRBV5-4 | many | TGTGCCAGCAGCTTGGGCGGGACAGGGGGCTTTTATGGCTACACCTTC | CASSLGGTGGFYGYTF
TRBD1 | TRBJ1-1 | TRBV5-4 | - | TGTGCCAGCAGCTGGACAGGGGCACAGGGGGGGAGCACTGAAGCTTTCTTT | CASSWTGAQGGSTEAFF
- | TRBJ2-5 | TRBV9 | - | TGTGCCAGCAGCGTAGATGGAGCGGCTCCCGGGGAGACTCAGTACTTC | CASSVDGAAPGETQYF
- | TRBJ2-5 | TRBV7-8 | - | TGTGCCAGCAGCCATGACAGGCAAGAGACCCAGTACTTC | CASSHDRQETQYF
- | TRBJ1-1 | TRBV5-6 | - | TGTGCCAGCAGCTTCCCGGACACCTGGAACACTGAAGCTTTCTTT | CASSFPDTWNTEAFF
- | TRBJ2-7 | TRBV2 | - | TGTGCCAGCAGAGCCTCCCGACAGGCTCATTGGGACTTC | CASRASRQAHWDF
- | TRBJ1-3 | TRBV28 | - | TGTGCCAGTGGGCAGGTTAACTCTGGAAACACCATATATTTT | CASGQVNSGNTIYF
TRBD2 | TRBJ2-1 | TRBV28 | - | TGTGCCACCAGAGCCGATAGCGGGTCCTACAATGAGCAGTTCTTC | CATRADSGSYNEQFF
TRBD1 | TRBJ1-5 | TRBV10-3 | few | TGTGCCCCCCGGGCAGGGGGCGAGTCAAGCAATCAGCCCCAGCATTTT | CAPRAGGESSNQPQHF
TRBD1 | TRBJ1-5 | TRBV28 | - | TGTGCCGGACAGGGGGGCAATCAGCCCCAGCATTTT | CAGQGGNQPQHF
TRBD2 | TRBJ2-7 | TRBV29-1 | once | TGCAGCGTTGAAGACCGGACTAGCGGGAGCCACGAGCAGTACTTC | CSVEDRTSGSHEQYF
TRBD2 | TRBJ2-3 | TRBV5-4 | - | TGTGCCAGCAGCTTGGGGGCGGGAGGGACAGATACGCAGTATTTT | CASSLGAGGTDTQYF
TRBD1 | TRBJ1-6 | TRBV3-1/TRBV3-2 | once | TGTGCCAGCAGCCAAGGGAGGGACAGTGCTAATTCACCCCTCCACTTT | CASSQGRDSANSPLHF
- | TRBJ1-3 | TRBV6-1 | - | TGTGCCAGCAGTGAAGTGGGGAGCTCTGGAAACACCATATATTTT | CASSEVGSSGNTIYF
- | TRBJ1-6 | TRBV19 | - | TGTGCCAGTACCCCGGCCTTTGAGGGTTCACCCCTCCACTTT | CASTPAFEGSPLHF
TRBD1 | TRBJ1-2 | TRBV18 | - | TGTGCCAGCTCACTAGACAGGGGAGGTGACTATGGCTACACCTTC | CASSLDRGGDYGYTF
TRBD2 | TRBJ2-1 | TRBV3-1/TRBV3-2 | - | TGTGCCAGCAGCTTCGGACTAGCGAAAGTATCTTATGAGCAGTTCTTC | CASSFGLAKVSYEQFF
TRBD1 | TRBJ1-1 | TRBV28 | - | TGTGCCAGCAGTAACTACAGGGGGACTGAAGCTTTCTTT | CASSNYRGTEAFF
TRBD2 | TRBJ2-3 | TRBV11-3 | - | TGTGCCAGCAGCTACACGCTAGCGGCCGATACGCAGTATTTT | CASSYTLAADTQYF
TRBD1 | TRBJ1-2 | TRBV5-4 | - | TGTGCCAGCAGCCTTCCGGGTACGATGACAGGGCAGTATGGCTACACCTTC | CASSLPGTMTGQYGYTF
- | TRBJ1-5 | TRBV28 | - | TGTGCCAGCAGTTATGACTATAGCAATCAGCCCCAGCATTTT | CASSYDYSNQPQHF
TRBD1 | TRBJ1-5 | TRBV11-2 | few | TGTGCCAGCAGCCGAACAGGGGGCGATCAGCCCCAGCATTTT | CASSRTGGDQPQHF
TRBD1 | TRBJ1-2 | TRBV3-1/TRBV3-2 | - | TGTGCCAGCAGCCCAGGGACAGACTATGGCTACACCTTC | CASSPGTDYGYTF
- | TRBJ2-7 | TRBV12-3/TRBV12-4 | - | TGTGCCAGCAGCCTTCTCTCCTACGAGCAGTACTTC | CASSLLSYEQYF
TRBD2 | TRBJ2-7 | TRBV9 | - | TGTGCCAGCAGCGTAGAGGCTAGCGGGAGTTACGAGCAGTACTTC | CASSVEASGSYEQYF
TRBD1 | TRBJ1-5 | TRBV27 | - | TGTGCCAGCAGTTTGACAGGGTCGTGGCAGCCCCAGCATTTT | CASSLTGSWQPQHF
TRBD1 | TRBJ1-4 | TRBV7-9 | - | TGTGCCAGCAGCCAGGGACAGACCCCTGAAAAACTGTTTTTT | CASSQGQTPEKLFF
- | TRBJ2-1 | TRBV7-9 | - | TGTGCCAGCAGCTTAGCCCAGGGAAAGAATGAGCAGTTCTTC | CASSLAQGKNEQFF
TRBD1 | TRBJ1-5 | TRBV27 | - | TGTGCCAGCAGTCCGACAGGGTTAAATCAGCCCCAGCATTTT | CASSPTGLNQPQHF
TRBD1 | TRBJ1-2 | TRBV6-5 | - | TGTGCCAGCAGTTACTCGAAAGCGGCAGGGGGCTTTGGCTACACCTTC | CASSYSKAAGGFGYTF
- | TRBJ1-5 | TRBV27 | - | TGTGCCAGCAGTTATCAGTCGAGCAATCAGCCCCAGCATTTT | CASSYQSSNQPQHF
TRBD1 | TRBJ2-1 | TRBV6-5 | once | TGTGCCAGCAACCCAACCAGGGGGCTTGGTGAGCAGTTCTTC | CASNPTRGLGEQFF
- | TRBJ2-1 | TRBV11-2 | once | TGTGCCAGCAGGTACATAAGCAGGAGGTATAATGAGCAGTTCTTC | CASRYISRRYNEQFF
TRBD1 | TRBJ1-5 | TRBV2 | - | TGTGCCAGCAGTGGGACAGGGGGAATACAGCCCCAGCATTTT | CASSGTGGIQPQHF
- | TRBJ2-3 | TRBV29-1 | - | TGCAGCGCCCACCCACAGGGAAGGTCACACACATCTGATACGCAGTATTTT | CSAHPQGRSHTSDTQYF
- | TRBJ1-1 | TRBV6-1 | - | TGTGCCAGCAGTGAATGGGAGGGGAACACTGAAGCTTTCTTT | CASSEWEGNTEAFF
TRBD1 | TRBJ1-4 | TRBV27 | - | TGTGCCAGCAGTGCTTTAGGGGGCTTAATGAAAAAACTGTTTTTT | CASSALGGLMKKLFF
- | TRBJ1-4 | TRBV24-1 | - | TGTGCCACCAGCCCCAGAGGGTCAGTGAAACTGTTTTTT | CATSPRGSVKLFF
- | TRBJ2-1 | TRBV19 | - | TGTGCCAGTAGTATCATCACAGAATCTTACAATGAGCAGTTCTTC | CASSIITESYNEQFF
TRBD1 | TRBJ1-2 | TRBV19 | - | TGTGCCAGTAGTATACCAGGGGGCGAGGCGGGGAACTATGGCTACACCTTC | CASSIPGGEAGNYGYTF